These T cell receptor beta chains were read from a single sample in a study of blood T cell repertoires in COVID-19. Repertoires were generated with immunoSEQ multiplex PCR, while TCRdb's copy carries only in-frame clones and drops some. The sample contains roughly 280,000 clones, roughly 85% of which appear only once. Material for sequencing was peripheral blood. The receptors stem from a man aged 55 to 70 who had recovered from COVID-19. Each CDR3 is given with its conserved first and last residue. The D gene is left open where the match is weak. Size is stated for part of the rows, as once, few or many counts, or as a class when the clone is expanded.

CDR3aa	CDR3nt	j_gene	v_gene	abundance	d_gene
CASSLFSGGPAGELFF	TGTGCCAGCAGCTTGTTTTCGGGGGGGCCCGCCGGGGAGCTGTTTTTT	TRBJ2-2	TRBV7-2	-	TRBD2
CASSLGAGPLHF	TGTGCCAGCAGTTTGGGGGCCGGTCCCCTCCACTTT	TRBJ1-6	TRBV12-3/TRBV12-4	-	-
CASSTGGPQETQYF	TGTGCCAGCAGCACGGGGGGGCCACAAGAGACCCAGTACTTC	TRBJ2-5	TRBV9	once	TRBD2
CASRKSGTGILDTQYF	TGTGCCAGCAGAAAGTCCGGGACAGGGATTTTGGATACGCAGTATTTT	TRBJ2-3	TRBV7-9	-	TRBD1
CASSLMGGISNNSPLHF	TGTGCCAGCAGTTTAATGGGGGGAATTTCCAATAATTCACCCCTCCACTTT	TRBJ1-6	TRBV27	-	-
CASSLAGGTTEAFF	TGTGCCAGCAGCTTGGCCGGGGGAACAACTGAAGCTTTCTTT	TRBJ1-1	TRBV11-2	-	-
CAWSVMSTNQPQHF	TGTGCCTGGAGCGTGATGAGTACCAATCAGCCCCAGCATTTT	TRBJ1-5	TRBV30	-	-
CASSDRGLYEQYF	TGTGCCAGTAGCGACAGGGGACTCTACGAGCAGTACTTC	TRBJ2-7	TRBV19	-	TRBD1
CAGRRGSENIQYF	TGTGCCGGACGTAGGGGCTCAGAAAACATTCAGTACTTC	TRBJ2-4	TRBV2	-	-
CASSLPGISTDTQYF	TGTGCCAGCAGCTTGCCGGGAATCAGCACAGATACGCAGTATTTT	TRBJ2-3	TRBV5-4	-	-
CASSFYQGASGGKLEAFF	TGTGCCAGCAGTTTTTACCAGGGGGCGAGTGGGGGCAAACTGGAAGCTTTCTTT	TRBJ1-1	TRBV5-6	-	TRBD1
CASSRGGGSEKLFF	TGTGCCAGCAGCCGGGGCGGAGGGAGTGAAAAACTGTTTTTT	TRBJ1-4	TRBV5-4	-	-
CSAKTGSNEQFF	TGCAGCGCCAAGACTGGGTCCAATGAGCAGTTCTTC	TRBJ2-1	TRBV29-1	-	-
CASSQDPRQGYRYGYTF	TGTGCCAGCAGCCAAGACCCGCGGCAGGGCTATCGCTATGGCTACACCTTC	TRBJ1-2	TRBV3-1/TRBV3-2	-	-
CASSLSSPNSNQPQHF	TGTGCCAGCAGTTTAAGCTCGCCGAATAGCAATCAGCCCCAGCATTTT	TRBJ1-5	TRBV28	-	-
CASSEGGSPSEQYF	TGCGCCAGCAGTGAGGGCGGGAGCCCCTCCGAGCAGTACTTC	TRBJ2-7	TRBV10-1	-	TRBD2
CASSQGRGSNQPQHF	TGTGCCAGCAGCCAAGGAAGGGGTAGCAATCAGCCCCAGCATTTT	TRBJ1-5	TRBV3-1/TRBV3-2	-	-
CASNRDRSGNQPQHF	TGTGCCAGCAACAGGGACAGGTCCGGCAATCAGCCCCAGCATTTT	TRBJ1-5	TRBV2	-	TRBD1
CAIRQQGRTEAFF	TGTGCCATCAGGCAACAGGGGAGGACTGAAGCTTTCTTT	TRBJ1-1	TRBV10-3	-	TRBD1
CASSLGGVQETQYF	TGTGCCAGCAGCCTCGGTGGAGTTCAAGAGACCCAGTACTTC	TRBJ2-5	TRBV5-8	-	-
CASRHRVMNNSPLHF	TGTGCCAGCCGACACAGGGTGATGAATAATTCACCCCTCCACTTT	TRBJ1-6	TRBV27	-	-
CASSFMGRTEAFF	TGTGCCAGCAGTTTTATGGGGCGGACTGAAGCTTTCTTT	TRBJ1-1	TRBV12-3/TRBV12-4	-	-
CASSVVRGGEQFF	TGTGCCAGCAGCGTAGTAAGGGGAGGTGAGCAGTTCTTC	TRBJ2-1	TRBV9	-	-
CASSVIQGAHGYTF	TGTGCCAGCAGCGTAATACAGGGGGCCCATGGCTACACCTTC	TRBJ1-2	TRBV9	-	TRBD1
CASSWGQINEKLFF	TGCGCCAGCAGCTGGGGGCAGATTAATGAAAAACTGTTTTTT	TRBJ1-4	TRBV5-1	-	-
CASSPTGTTTNEKLFF	TGTGCCAGCTCACCTACAGGGACCACAACTAATGAAAAACTGTTTTTT	TRBJ1-4	TRBV18	-	-
CASSEGGNEQYF	TGCGCCAGCAGTGAGGGCGGAAACGAGCAGTACTTC	TRBJ2-7	TRBV10-2	-	-
CASSPGGGQMAGNTIYF	TGTGCCAGCAGCCCTGGGGGGGGGCAGATGGCTGGAAACACCATATATTTT	TRBJ1-3	TRBV5-4	-	-
CASSLRGLGGTDTQYF	TGTGCCAGCAGCTTAAGAGGATTGGGGGGGACAGATACGCAGTATTTT	TRBJ2-3	TRBV7-3	once	TRBD2
CASSFGTGGPYNEQFF	TGCGCCAGCAGCTTTGGGACAGGGGGTCCCTACAATGAGCAGTTCTTC	TRBJ2-1	TRBV5-1	-	TRBD1
CSVDRTGVYNEQFF	TGCAGCGTTGACAGGACAGGGGTTTACAATGAGCAGTTCTTC	TRBJ2-1	TRBV29-1	-	TRBD1
CASSLATKQETQYF	TGTGCCAGCAGCTTAGCGACTAAACAAGAGACCCAGTACTTC	TRBJ2-5	TRBV7-8	-	-
CASSVYSGTIQETQYF	TGTGCCAGCAGCGTATATAGCGGGACTATCCAAGAGACCCAGTACTTC	TRBJ2-5	TRBV9	-	TRBD2
CASRNRNTDTQYF	TGTGCCAGCAGAAACAGGAACACAGATACGCAGTATTTT	TRBJ2-3	TRBV12-3/TRBV12-4	-	-
CASSSPGLSNEQFF	TGTGCCAGCAGCTCACCGGGACTCTCCAATGAGCAGTTCTTC	TRBJ2-1	TRBV9	-	-
CAISGPERGYNEQFF	TGTGCCATCAGCGGCCCGGAGCGAGGTTACAATGAGCAGTTCTTC	TRBJ2-1	TRBV10-3	-	-
CASRPGGTRGAGYTF	TGTGCCAGCAGACCCGGGGGGACCCGGGGTGCTGGCTACACCTTC	TRBJ1-2	TRBV6-5	-	-
CAWSYGGVGNTEAFF	TGTGCCTGGAGTTATGGGGGGGTAGGGAACACTGAAGCTTTCTTT	TRBJ1-1	TRBV30	-	-
CASSLGQSTYEQYF	TGTGCCAGCAGCTTGGGACAGTCTACCTACGAGCAGTACTTC	TRBJ2-7	TRBV5-4	-	-
CASNPGSYNSPLHF	TGTGCCAGCAACCCCGGCTCCTATAATTCACCCCTCCACTTT	TRBJ1-6	TRBV27	-	-
CASSIRAGGFEQFF	TGTGCCAGTAGTATCCGCGCGGGAGGCTTTGAGCAGTTCTTC	TRBJ2-1	TRBV19	-	TRBD2
CASSKGGVYEQYF	TGTGCCAGCAGTAAGGGGGGGGTATACGAGCAGTACTTC	TRBJ2-7	TRBV27	-	-
CASRSQGILDNSPLHF	TGTGCCAGCAGATCACAGGGGATTCTGGATAATTCACCCCTCCACTTT	TRBJ1-6	TRBV2	-	TRBD1
CASSPGRGQVVETQYF	TGTGCCAGCTCACCAGGGAGAGGTCAAGTAGTGGAGACCCAGTACTTC	TRBJ2-5	TRBV18	-	-
CASSDGRQVLSYEQYF	TGCGCCAGCAGCGACGGAAGACAGGTACTTTCCTACGAGCAGTACTTC	TRBJ2-7	TRBV5-1	-	-
CANTGLAGYTDTQYF	TGTGCCAACACGGGACTAGCGGGTTACACAGATACGCAGTATTTT	TRBJ2-3	TRBV2	-	TRBD2
CASSLLFNTGELFF	TGTGCCAGCAGCTTGTTATTCAACACCGGGGAGCTGTTTTTT	TRBJ2-2	TRBV5-8	-	-
CASTAWDLLAGQNYNEQFF	TGTGCCAGCACCGCGTGGGATCTGCTAGCGGGGCAAAATTACAATGAGCAGTTCTTC	TRBJ2-1	TRBV2	-	TRBD2
CASSLAGANEKLFF	TGTGCCAGCTCCCTCGCGGGAGCTAATGAAAAACTGTTTTTT	TRBJ1-4	TRBV18	-	-
CARSLDDSELGGGAPQFAGELFF	TGTGCCAGAAGCTTGGATGACAGTGAGTTGGGCGGGGGGGCTCCCCAATTCGCCGGGGAGCTGTTTTTT	TRBJ2-2	TRBV5-3	-	TRBD2
CASREDSANYGYTF	TGTGCCAGTAGGGAGGACAGCGCTAACTATGGCTACACCTTC	TRBJ1-2	TRBV19	-	-
CASSSTPGLGTEAFF	TGTGCCAGCAGCTCGACTCCGGGACTCGGCACTGAAGCTTTCTTT	TRBJ1-1	TRBV5-5	-	-
CAWSVQGVGGYTF	TGTGCCTGGAGTGTACAAGGAGTCGGTGGCTACACCTTC	TRBJ1-2	TRBV30	-	-
CASRRQGNTGELFF	TGTGCCAGTAGGCGGCAGGGGAACACCGGGGAGCTGTTTTTT	TRBJ2-2	TRBV19	-	-
CASRAPQGGGNTEAFF	TGTGCCAGCAGAGCCCCCCAGGGAGGGGGGAACACTGAAGCTTTCTTT	TRBJ1-1	TRBV2	-	-
CASSYSGDSNYGYTF	TGTGCCAGCAGTTACTCCGGGGACAGTAACTATGGCTACACCTTC	TRBJ1-2	TRBV6-2/TRBV6-3	-	TRBD1
CAWSLPGQWGSPLHF	TGTGCCTGGAGTCTACCGGGACAGTGGGGTTCACCCCTCCACTTT	TRBJ1-6	TRBV30	-	TRBD1
CASSGGQWLEKLFF	TGTGCCAGCAGTGGAGGGCAGTGGCTAGAAAAACTGTTTTTT	TRBJ1-4	TRBV2	-	-
CASSPGTTMAPLHF	TGTGCCAGCTCACCAGGGACTACGATGGCGCCCCTCCACTTT	TRBJ1-6	TRBV18	-	-